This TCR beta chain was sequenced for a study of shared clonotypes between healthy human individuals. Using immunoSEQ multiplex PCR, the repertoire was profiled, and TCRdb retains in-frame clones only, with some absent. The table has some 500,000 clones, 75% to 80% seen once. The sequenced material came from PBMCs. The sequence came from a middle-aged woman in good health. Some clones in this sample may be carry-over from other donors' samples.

CDR3: CASSITDTQYF. In nucleotides, the CDR3 is TGTGCCAGCTCAATCACAGATACGCAGTATTTT. V is TRBV18 and J is TRBJ2-3; D uncertain. This CDR3 spans 11 amino acids. Per the germline V gene, CDR1 is KGHSH and CDR2 is LQKENI. V shed 5 bases and J shed 2 bases, with 2 bases lying between them. The full variable domain, completed using reference TRBV18 and TRBJ2-3, is NAGVMQNPRHLVRRRGQEARLRCSPMKGHSHVYWYRQLPEEGLKFMVYLQKENIIDESGMPKERFSAEFPKEGPSILRIQQVVRGDSAAYFCASSITDTQYFGPGTRLTVL.